Below, 17 T cell receptor beta chains from the same sample are listed, as sequenced in a study of T cells in Graves' hyperthyroidism and ophthalmopathy. Regions amplified from RNA transcripts were the TCR beta CDR3 regions. RT-PCR in the first round (using the HTBI primer set) targeted the TCR CDR3. TCRdb itself ran the multiplex PCR reads through MiXCR, one entry per CDR3 protein. The repertoire holds under 350,000 distinct CDR3 sequences, with roughly 18% as singletons. Sequenced: blood. The receptors were sampled from a woman in her 50s with Graves' hyperthyroidism.

The rearrangement joins TRBV30 to TRBJ2-1, with TRBD2 identical over 8 bases. Germline values: CDR1 GTSNPN, CDR2 SVGIG (reference sequence). This CDR3 contains 13 residues. The V segment lost 0 bases and the J segment 6 bases; nucleotides outside the gene matches: 1. Here the CDR3 reads CAWSVLAANEQFF. The CDR3 DNA is TGTGCCTGGAGTGTACTAGCGGCCAATGAGCAGTTCTTC.

This clonotype was observed many times. The gene calls are TRBV5-1 and TRBJ1-1; unclear D gene. CDR1 is SGHRS and CDR2 is YFSETQ in the germline V gene. The CDR3 is 14 amino acids. V was pared by 0 bases and J by 1 base, with 7 bases between. The CDR3 reads CASSLGTQNTEAFF. The CDR3, as DNA: TGCGCCAGCAGCTTGGGGACGCAGAACACTGAAGCTTTCTTT.

This clonotype was seen more than once but under ten times. The chain has TRBV20-1 and TRBJ2-5, with a tentative D call TRBD2 (5 bases). The CDR3 is 14 residues long. Trimming stripped 1 base from V and 5 bases from J, with 14 bases between. Germline loops: CDR1 DFQATT, CDR2 SNEGSKA (reference sequence). CDR3 DNA: TGCAGTGCTAGAGGAGCTAGAGGGTGGGAGACCCAGTACTTC. This sequence encodes CSARGARGWETQYF.

Ten or more counts support this clonotype. The J gene is TRBJ1-2, the V gene TRBV28; no reliable D call. CDR1 is MDHEN, CDR2 SYDVKM, per germline. The V end lost 3 bases, the J end lost 0 bases, and 11 bases lay between the germline ends. The CDR3 spans 15 residues. CDR3 residues: CASSFGGRTNYGYTF. The CDR3 coding sequence is TGTGCCAGCAGTTTTGGAGGACGGACTAACTATGGCTACACCTTC.

The sample holds a few counts of this clonotype. This CDR3 reads CATSRVGGRETQYF. In DNA form, the CDR3 reads TGTGCCACCAGCAGAGTCGGAGGGCGGGAGACCCAGTACTTC. The rearrangement uses TRBV15 and TRBJ2-5; D possibly corresponds to TRBD2 (6 bases). There are 14 residues in the CDR3. Germline V gives CDR1 LNHNV, CDR2 YYDKDF (reference sequence). Trimming shortened V by 1 base and J by 5 bases, and 11 bases separated the two germline ends.

This chain connects TRBV9 to TRBJ2-2; TRBD2 matches 7 bases. Germline V lookup: CDR1 SGDLS, CDR2 YYNGEE. The junction had 3 bases not matched to a gene; V was cut back by 2 bases and J by 5 bases. The CDR3 is 14 amino acids. CDR3 DNA sequence: TGTGCCAGCAGCGTCGGGCGGGGGACCGGGGAGCTGTTTTTT. This gives the protein CASSVGRGTGELFF.

The table lists this clonotype with many counts. The chain has TRBV28 and TRBJ2-1; possibly TRBD1 or TRBD2 for D (6 bases each). The CDR3 sequence is 12 residues long. The germline V gene has CDR1 MDHEN and CDR2 SYDVKM. V shed 6 bases and J shed 9 bases, with 12 bases lying between them. CDR3 sequence reads: CASRHGGGEQFF. In DNA, the CDR3 is TGTGCCAGCAGACACGGAGGGGGTGAGCAGTTCTTC.

Ten or more counts support this clonotype. The chain uses TRBV2 and TRBJ1-2, with TRBD1 identical over 8 bases. Losses at the gene ends were 2 bases for V and 3 bases for J; bases not matched to a gene: 8. Germline CDR1 is SNHLY and CDR2 is FYNNEI. The CDR3 is made up of 16 amino acids. In nucleotides, the CDR3 is TGTGCCAGCAGTGAAAGTAGGACAGGGAACTACTATGGCTACACCTTC. Encoded protein: CASSESRTGNYYGYTF.

This clonotype was picked up a small number of times. V gene TRBV12-3 or TRBV12-4 combines with J gene TRBJ1-1; D unclear. The CDR3 totals 12 residues. Trimming took off 7 bases at V and 1 base at J, with 7 bases between the two ends. The CDR3 loop reads CASNFGNTEAFF. Here the CDR3 DNA reads TGTGCCAGCAACTTCGGGAACACTGAAGCTTTCTTT.

This clonotype was counted only a few times. The rearrangement joins TRBV3-1 to TRBJ2-3; D is unclear. Germline-derived CDR1 and CDR2 are LGHDT and YNNKEL (reference sequence). V lost 4 bases to trimming and J lost 4 bases, with 15 bases between them. This CDR3 has 15 residues. The CDR3 sequence is CASSLGSPTADTQYF. The CDR3 DNA reads TGTGCCAGCAGCCTCGGGTCACCCACAGCAGATACGCAGTATTTT.

This clonotype was observed at least ten times. This sequence joins TRBV28 and TRBJ1-5; a possible D gene is TRBD1 (5 bases). This CDR3 spans 15 amino acids. Germline CDR1 is MDHEN and CDR2 is SYDVKM. The V gene lost 11 bases and the J gene lost 4 bases, with 21 bases spanning the gap. For the CDR3, the DNA is TGTGCCGGCGCCGTAGATTCGACAGCTAATCAGCCCCAGCATTTT. Protein: CAGAVDSTANQPQHF.

This clonotype was picked up many times. This chain links TRBV20-1 with TRBJ2-7, with 7 bases matching TRBD1. The CDR3 is made up of 17 amino acids. Germline V gene sequence: CDR1 DFQATT, CDR2 SNEGSKA (reference sequence). J lost 2 bases, V lost 3 bases, and 16 bases had no gene match. The CDR3 loop reads CSARPGRGYLITYEQYV. In DNA, the CDR3 is TGCAGTGCTAGGCCCGGCAGGGGGTACCTGATCACCTACGAGCAGTACGTC.

This clonotype was seen ten or more times. The chain uses TRBV28 and TRBJ2-7; 9 bases agree with TRBD2. The CDR3 is 15 amino acids. V dropped 6 bases and J dropped 4; count of bases not matched to a gene: 10. Germline V lookup: CDR1 MDHEN, CDR2 SYDVKM. CDR3 in amino acids: CASRVGTSGPYEQYF. CDR3 in DNA: TGTGCCAGCAGGGTCGGAACTAGCGGGCCTTACGAGCAGTACTTC.

This chain connects TRBV10-2 to TRBJ2-3; 9 bases are a match to TRBD2. V was clipped by 5 bases and J by 5 bases; unmatched bases: 8. This CDR3 comprises 15 residues. Germline CDR1 WSHSY, CDR2 SAAADI. CDR3 in DNA: TGCGCCAGCAGTTTAGGGCGGGGGGGCCGAGATACGCAGTATTTT. Its translation is CASSLGRGGRDTQYF.

The V gene is TRBV6-1, the J gene TRBJ1-1; D gene unclear. The CDR3 is 14 residues long. Trimming stripped 5 bases from V and 2 bases from J, with 12 bases between. The germline V gene has CDR1 MNHNS and CDR2 SASEGT. The CDR3 is CASSSRTVNTEAFF. DNA for the CDR3: TGTGCCAGCAGTTCTCGGACGGTTAACACTGAAGCTTTCTTT.

This clonotype was seen many times. The gene calls are TRBV27 and TRBJ1-1; D ambiguous. The V end was cut by 4 bases, the J end by 4 bases, with 10 bases between. The CDR3 length is 13 residues. The germline V gene has CDR1 MNHEY and CDR2 SMNVEV (reference sequence). The CDR3 here is CASSYGSGTEAFF. CDR3 in DNA: TGTGCCAGCAGTTATGGAAGCGGCACTGAAGCTTTCTTT.

This clonotype has a handful of counts. This chain links TRBV19 with TRBJ2-1; 8 bases fit TRBD2. The CDR3 is 16 residues long. J was trimmed by 5 bases and V by 8 bases; bases with no gene match: 14. Per the germline V gene, CDR1 is LNHDA and CDR2 is SQIVND (reference sequence). CDR3 amino acids: CASSYAWREVHNEQFF. In nucleotides, the CDR3 is TGTGCCAGTTCCTACGCGTGGCGGGAGGTCCACAATGAGCAGTTCTTC. Combining the CDR3 with reference TRBV19 and TRBJ2-1 gives the whole variable domain DGGITQSPKYLFRKEGQNVTLSCEQNLNHDAMYWYRQDPGQGLRLIYYSQIVNDFQKGDIAEGYSVSREKKESFPLTVTSAQKNPTAFYLCASSYAWREVHNEQFFGPGTRLTVL.